This T cell receptor beta chain was sequenced in a study of blood T cell repertoires in COVID-19 (dated by TCRdb to the early 2020s). The study in broad terms: Collaborator samples came from the United States, Italy and Spain and covered acute and convalescent phases of COVID-19. The sample metadata nearly always contained a de-identified subject ID, COVID-19 status, age in years and sex. A freely available public database, intended as a resource for researchers studying the immune response to SARS-CoV-2, is where the repertoires were released. The dataset comprised deeply sampled blood TCRbeta repertoires from subjects exposed to, actively infected with, or recovered from COVID-19. Where HLA class I and class II types were available, the types were taken from metadata supplied by the sample provider, not from assay-based typing. The material from the prospective study consisted of cDNA or gDNA derived from T cells, B-cell-depleted T cells, or PBMCs. Samples came from the ongoing ImmuneRACE study (first 160 participants) plus 1,254 subjects from 6 global collaborators.

A second Seattle source provided samples from volunteer blood donors who had recovered from COVID-19. Each collaborating institution followed its own protocols to collect whole blood in K2EDTA tubes. For TCRbeta analysis, collaborators shipped samples as frozen whole blood, isolated PBMCs, or DNA extracted from either of those sample types. Here V drops 10 bases and J drops 1 base, and the junction holds 2 bases not matched to any gene. Including cysteine and phenylalanine, the CDR3 has 13 amino acids. Only the CDR3 region is kept as DNA, spanning 39 bases read in frame from base 1. Looking up the germline V gene yields CDR1 MNHEY and CDR2 SVGAGI. TCRbeta CDR3 regions were amplified from genomic DNA by means of the immunoSEQ Assay, a bias-controlled multiplex PCR. Per the authors' processing: The number of nucleated cells in each sample was estimated from the amplification of reference gene primers within the assay. To quantify the absolute abundance of each unique TCRbeta CDR3 rearrangement, sequence reads were collapsed and filtered. For each sample, productive Simpson clonality was calculated as the square root of Simpson's diversity index across productive rearrangements. TCRdb mirrors the immuneACCESS table, restricted to in-frame sequences. Some clones are absent from its copies; in checked studies, under half trace to an unresolved V gene, and the reason for the others is unknown. V, J and clone size derive from that table, while D and trimming were established from the DNA sequence. The sample data list around 140,000 clones, and about 80% of these were observed just once. About 3.5% of the sample goes to the ten largest clones.

Details on this clone: Its binding antigen is unknown. Base-call qualities are not available, and no considerably larger clone is one nucleotide away.

What the authors observed across the whole study: How much clinical and demographic metadata was included differed by source and by participant, and the metadata was provided uncurated.

Sequencing input: peripheral blood. The sequence was collected from a man between 65 and 85 years old who had recovered from COVID-19. The sequence links TRBV6-5 to TRBJ2-5; TRBD2 matches 11 bases in the middle. For the CDR3, the sequence is CATTSGGQETQYF. The DNA is as follows: TGTGCCACCACTAGCGGGGGCCAAGAGACCCAGTACTTC.